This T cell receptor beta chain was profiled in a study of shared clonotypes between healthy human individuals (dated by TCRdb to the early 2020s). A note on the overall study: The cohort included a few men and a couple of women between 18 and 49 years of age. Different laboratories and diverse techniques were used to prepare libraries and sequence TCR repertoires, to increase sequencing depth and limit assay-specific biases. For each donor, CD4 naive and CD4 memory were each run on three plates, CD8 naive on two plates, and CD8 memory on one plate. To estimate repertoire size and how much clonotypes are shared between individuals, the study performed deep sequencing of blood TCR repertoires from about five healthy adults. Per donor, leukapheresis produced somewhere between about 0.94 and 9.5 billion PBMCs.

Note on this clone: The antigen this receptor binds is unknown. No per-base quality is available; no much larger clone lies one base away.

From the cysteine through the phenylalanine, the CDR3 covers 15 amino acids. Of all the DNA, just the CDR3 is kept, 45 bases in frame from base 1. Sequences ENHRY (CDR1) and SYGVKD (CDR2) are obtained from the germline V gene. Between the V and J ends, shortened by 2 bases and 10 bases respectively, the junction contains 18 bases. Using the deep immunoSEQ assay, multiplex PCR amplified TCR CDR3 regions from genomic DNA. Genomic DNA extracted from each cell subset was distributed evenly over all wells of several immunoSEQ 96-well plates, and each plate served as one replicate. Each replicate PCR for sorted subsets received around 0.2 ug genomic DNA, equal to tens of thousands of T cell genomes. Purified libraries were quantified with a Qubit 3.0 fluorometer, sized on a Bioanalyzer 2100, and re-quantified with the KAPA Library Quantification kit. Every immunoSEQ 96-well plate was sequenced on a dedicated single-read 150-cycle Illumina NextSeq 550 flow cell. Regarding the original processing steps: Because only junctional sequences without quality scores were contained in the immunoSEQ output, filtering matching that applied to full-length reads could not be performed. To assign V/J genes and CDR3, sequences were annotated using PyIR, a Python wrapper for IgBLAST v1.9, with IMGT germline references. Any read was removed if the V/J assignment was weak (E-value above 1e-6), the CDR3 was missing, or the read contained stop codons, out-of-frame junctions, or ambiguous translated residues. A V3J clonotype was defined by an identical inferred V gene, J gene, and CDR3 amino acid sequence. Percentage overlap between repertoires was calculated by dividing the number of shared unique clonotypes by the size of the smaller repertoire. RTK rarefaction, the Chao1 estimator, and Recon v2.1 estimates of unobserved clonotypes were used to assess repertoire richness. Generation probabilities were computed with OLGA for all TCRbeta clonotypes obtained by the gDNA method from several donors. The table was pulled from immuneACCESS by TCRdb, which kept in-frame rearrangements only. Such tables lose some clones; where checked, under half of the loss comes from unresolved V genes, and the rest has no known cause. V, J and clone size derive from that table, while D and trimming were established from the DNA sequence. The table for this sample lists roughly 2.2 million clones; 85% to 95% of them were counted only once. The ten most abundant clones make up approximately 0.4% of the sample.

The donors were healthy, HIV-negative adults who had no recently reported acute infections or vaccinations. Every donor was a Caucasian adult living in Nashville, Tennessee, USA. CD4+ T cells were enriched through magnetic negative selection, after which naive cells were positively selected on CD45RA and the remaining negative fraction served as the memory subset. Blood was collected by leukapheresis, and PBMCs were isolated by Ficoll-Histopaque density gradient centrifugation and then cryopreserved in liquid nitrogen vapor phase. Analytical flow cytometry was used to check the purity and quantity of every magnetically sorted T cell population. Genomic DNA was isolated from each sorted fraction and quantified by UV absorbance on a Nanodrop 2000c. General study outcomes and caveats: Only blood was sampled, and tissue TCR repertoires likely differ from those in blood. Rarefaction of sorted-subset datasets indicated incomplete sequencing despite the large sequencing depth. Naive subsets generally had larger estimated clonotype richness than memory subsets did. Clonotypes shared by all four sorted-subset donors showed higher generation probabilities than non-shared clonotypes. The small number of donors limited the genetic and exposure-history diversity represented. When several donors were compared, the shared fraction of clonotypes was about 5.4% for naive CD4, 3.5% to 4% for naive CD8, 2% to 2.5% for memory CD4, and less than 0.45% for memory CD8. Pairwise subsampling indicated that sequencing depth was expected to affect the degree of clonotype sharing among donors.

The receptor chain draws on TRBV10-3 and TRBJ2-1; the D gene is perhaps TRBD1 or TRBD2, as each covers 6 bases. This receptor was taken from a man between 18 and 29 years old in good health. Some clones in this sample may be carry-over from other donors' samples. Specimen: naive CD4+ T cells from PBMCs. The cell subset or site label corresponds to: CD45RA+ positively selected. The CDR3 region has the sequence CAISEIRGGPGEQFF. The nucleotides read TGTGCCATCAGTGAGATACGAGGGGGGCCAGGGGAGCAGTTCTTC.